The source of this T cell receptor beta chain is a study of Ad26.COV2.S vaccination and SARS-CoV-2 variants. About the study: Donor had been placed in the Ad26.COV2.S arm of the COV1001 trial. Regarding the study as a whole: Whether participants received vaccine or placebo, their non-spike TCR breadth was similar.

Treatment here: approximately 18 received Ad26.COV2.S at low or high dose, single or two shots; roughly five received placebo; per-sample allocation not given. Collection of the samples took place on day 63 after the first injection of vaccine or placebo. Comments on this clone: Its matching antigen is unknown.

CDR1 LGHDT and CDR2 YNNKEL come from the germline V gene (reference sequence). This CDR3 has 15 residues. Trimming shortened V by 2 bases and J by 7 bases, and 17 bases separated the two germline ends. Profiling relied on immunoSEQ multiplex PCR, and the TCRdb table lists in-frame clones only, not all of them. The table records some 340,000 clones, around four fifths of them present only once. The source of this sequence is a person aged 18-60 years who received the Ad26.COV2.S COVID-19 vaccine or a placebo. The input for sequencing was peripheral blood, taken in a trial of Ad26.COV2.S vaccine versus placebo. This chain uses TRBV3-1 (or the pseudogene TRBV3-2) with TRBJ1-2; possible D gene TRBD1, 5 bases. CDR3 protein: CASSQYAQGVIGYTF. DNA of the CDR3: TGTGCCAGCAGCCAATATGCGCAGGGCGTAATTGGCTACACCTTC.